These 12 T cell receptor beta chains were sequenced from one sample in a study of CD8 T cells in Susac syndrome. The RNA, about 0.5 to 1 ug, was put through reverse transcription using random hexamers. From the immunoSEQ multiplex PCR reads, TCRdb called clonotypes with MiXCR, one entry per CDR3 protein. Among tens of thousands of distinct CDR3 sequences listed, around 93% were seen once. Sequencing was performed on CD8+ T cells from PBMCs. All receptors derive from a human donor with Susac syndrome.

The J gene is TRBJ1-2, the V gene TRBV7-8; D is uncertain. Germline values: CDR1 SGHVS, CDR2 FQNEAQ. The germline V and J ends were trimmed by 3 bases and 0 bases, with 14 bases remaining between them. CDR3 length: 16 amino acids. The DNA of the CDR3 is TGTGCCAGCAGCTTTCCGGAACAGTCCCCTAACTATGGCTACACCTTC. Amino acid sequence: CASSFPEQSPNYGYTF.

This sequence joins TRBV20-1 and TRBJ2-1; no reliable D call. The V gene lost 3 bases and the J gene lost 10 bases, with 7 bases spanning the gap. The germline gives CDR1 DFQATT, CDR2 SNEGSKA (reference sequence). This CDR3 has 10 amino acids. The CDR3 DNA follows: TGCAGTGCTAGGGAGTCCGAGCAGTTCTTC. Its translation is CSARESEQFF.

The chain couples TRBV28 to TRBJ2-5; TRBD1 matches 7 bases. Germline-derived CDR1 and CDR2 are MDHEN and SYDVKM. The CDR3 spans 15 residues. With V trimmed by 1 base and J by 0 bases, 2 bases remained unmatched. The chain's CDR3 is CASSLSGQYQETQYF. CDR3 in DNA: TGTGCCAGCAGTTTATCGGGACAGTACCAAGAGACCCAGTACTTC.

The V and J genes are TRBV11-2 and TRBJ2-5, with D tentatively TRBD2 (6 bases). V lost 8 bases and J lost 3, with 13 bases in between. This CDR3 is built from 13 residues. Germline CDR1 is SGHAT and CDR2 is FQNNGV. The DNA for the CDR3 is TGTGCCAGCTCCCGGGACTCCGAAGAGACCCAGTACTTC. Its translation is CASSRDSEETQYF.

In its sample, this clonotype was seen a few times. The chain links TRBV4-1 to TRBJ1-6; 9 bases line up with TRBD1. Germline loops: CDR1 MGHRA, CDR2 YSYEKL. The junction had 7 bases not matched to a gene; V was cut back by 4 bases and J by 9 bases. The CDR3 totals 15 residues. Here the CDR3 reads CASSLLGQGSSPLHF. CDR3 DNA sequence: TGCGCCAGCAGCCTCCTTGGACAGGGGAGTTCACCCCTCCACTTT.

The chain uses TRBV9 and TRBJ2-2; 8 positions agree with TRBD2. V was pared by 3 bases and J by 0 bases, with 1 base of the junction left unmatched. CDR1 and CDR2 (germline): SGDLS, YYNGEE. CDR3 size: 15 residues. CDR3 nucleotides: TGTGCCAGCAGCGCGACTAGCGCGAACACCGGGGAGCTGTTTTTT. Translated, it gives CASSATSANTGELFF.

This clonotype was counted once. This chain joins TRBV19 and TRBJ2-7; 7 bases align to TRBD2. This CDR3 has 17 residues. Germline V CDR1 and CDR2: LNHDA, SQIVND (reference sequence). Losses at the gene ends were 0 bases for V and 11 bases for J; bases not matched to a gene: 19. The CDR3 nucleotides are TGTGCCAGTAGTATAGATTGGGACGTCTGGTCTAGCGGACCTAAGTACTTC. Amino acid sequence: CASSIDWDVWSSGPKYF.

The chain recombines TRBV4-1 with TRBJ2-7; a possible D gene is TRBD1 (6 bases). The CDR3 sequence is 17 residues long. Germline CDR1 is MGHRA and CDR2 is YSYEKL. Trimming pared 0 bases from V and 5 bases from J, leaving 20 bases between. The CDR3 sequence: CASSQDIVNVPGDEQYF. CDR3 DNA sequence: TGCGCCAGCAGCCAAGATATAGTCAATGTGCCAGGGGACGAGCAGTACTTC.

CDR3 sequence: CASSYAGLAGLQETQYF. The CDR3, as DNA: TGTGCCAGCAGTTACGCCGGACTAGCGGGTCTTCAAGAGACCCAGTACTTC. This rearrangement joins TRBV7-9 to TRBJ2-5, with TRBD2 matching over 11 bases. Germline loops: CDR1 SEHNR, CDR2 FQNEAQ (reference sequence). V lost 6 bases, J lost 2 bases, and 11 bases stayed unmatched. The CDR3 runs 17 residues.

The chain uses TRBV11-2 and TRBJ2-3; D gene ambiguous. The V end was cut by 10 bases, the J end by 3 bases, with 11 bases between. The germline CDR1 and CDR2 sequences are SGHAT and FQNNGV. This CDR3 has 12 residues. CDR3 sequence reads: CATARRTDTQYF. In nucleotides, the CDR3 is TGTGCCACCGCACGCAGGACAGATACGCAGTATTTT.

This clonotype occurred once. The CDR3 spells CASSVNPQGEDYGYTF. The CDR3 DNA sequence: TGTGCCAGCAGCGTAAACCCTCAGGGGGAGGACTATGGCTACACCTTC. This rearrangement joins TRBV9 to TRBJ1-2; 7 bases line up with TRBD1. The CDR3 is 16 residues long. Germline V CDR1 and CDR2: SGDLS, YYNGEE. The junction had 9 bases not matched to a gene; V was cut back by 1 base and J by 3 bases.

The chain carries TRBV7-2 and TRBJ1-5, with D unclear. Germline lookup yields CDR1 SGHTA and CDR2 FQGNSA. V was clipped by 1 base and J by 8 bases, with 15 bases between them. This CDR3 is 15 amino acids long. The chain's CDR3 is CASSLDVAGFEPQHF. CDR3 bases: TGTGCCAGCAGCTTAGACGTGGCGGGGTTTGAGCCCCAGCATTTT.